The present TCR beta chain was sequenced within a study of shared clonotypes between healthy human individuals. Over several immunoSEQ plates, each subset's genomic DNA was distributed in even portions. Generated by immunoSEQ multiplex PCR, the TCRdb table keeps only in-frame clones and is missing some. The sample shows about 610,000 clones, more than 95% of them seen only once. This clone came up once. Its target is not known. None of the donors, who were healthy HIV-negative adults, had recently had acute infections or vaccinations. Points from the study as a whole: It was the few donors that limited the genetic and exposure-history diversity represented. Across subsets, estimated richness was generally greater for naive than for memory populations.

The CDR3 is 12 residues long. V gave up 7 bases and J gave up 6 bases; unmatched junction bases: 3. In germline, CDR1 is SQVTM, CDR2 ANQGSEA. The chain has TRBV29-1 and TRBJ2-2; 9 bases are a match to TRBD1. Sequencing used naive CD4+ T cells sorted from blood. Subset: CD45RA+ positively selected. The clonotype was recovered from a woman aged 25-40 years in good health. The CDR3 nucleotides read TGCAGCGCCGACAGGGGGGCCGGGGAGCTGTTTTTT. Residues: CSADRGAGELFF.